The sample holds one count of the clone carrying this T cell receptor (beta chain). Antigen: not known. Use of 60 Vbeta and 13 Jbeta primers characterized the PCR. The authors' processing: A later analysis tallied approximately 78 million unique TCR beta chains, some 12 million of them shared. The table came from immunoSEQ multiplex PCR; TCRdb's copy has only in-frame clones and leaves some out. The V and J calls and the clone size are those of that table, but D and trimming were determined from the DNA. This repertoire shows 150,000 to 200,000 clones, 75% to 80% found once; its top ten account for roughly 5.8%. The entry originates in a study of cytomegalovirus exposure and HLA in healthy donors. Overall study results and limits: Confirmation in vitro established that three CMV-associated chains were specific for CMV antigens. The study designated 150 or so TCR beta chains cytomegalovirus-associated.

The V gene end was trimmed by 5 bases and the J gene end by 11 bases; junction bases not matched to a gene: 11. Germline values: CDR1 MNHEY, CDR2 SVGAGI. The CDR3 has 14 residues. Sequenced sample: PBMCs. J is TRBJ2-5 and V is TRBV6-5, with 10 bases fitting TRBD2. The source is a man aged 40-50 years in good health and CMV-seropositive. The CDR3 bases are TGTGCCAGCAGTCCGGGACTAGCGTACGCAGAGCAGTACTTC. Protein product: CASSPGLAYAEQYF.